This T cell receptor (beta chain) was identified in a study of cytomegalovirus exposure and HLA in healthy donors. General observations from the study: TCR beta chain V- and J-gene trimming was linked, in a later analysis, to a missense variant in DCLRE1C. Most TCR beta V segments were productive about 87% or about 30% of the time in an earlier analysis. Associated with HLA alleles at 0.05 false discovery rate in a later analysis were some 16,000 TCR beta sequences.

Looked up from germline, CDR1 is MNHNS and CDR2 is SASEGT. V lost 7 bases to trimming and J lost 6 bases, with 13 bases between them. The CDR3 covers 13 residues. As to this clone: Antigen: not known.

The PCR ran on 60 Vbeta and 13 Jbeta primers. Assay: immunoSEQ multiplex PCR; the TCRdb copy retains only in-frame clones and omits some. The repertoire holds more than 80,000 clones, approximately 64% seen once, with approximately 3% in the top ten. The rearrangement joins TRBV6-1 to TRBJ1-5, with D unresolved. Sequencing was done on a sample of PBMCs. This TCR derives from a man aged 55 to 70 in good health and CMV-seronegative. The CDR3 loop is CASTPLGVQPQHF. CDR3 DNA sequence: TGTGCCAGCACCCCCTTGGGCGTTCAGCCCCAGCATTTT.